A selection of T cell receptor beta chains follows, all from one sample in a study of CD8 T cells in ankylosing spondylitis. TCRdb redid the calling of the 5' RACE reads with MiXCR, one entry per CDR3 protein. The repertoire holds roughly 450,000 distinct CDR3 sequences, with roughly 26% as singletons. The source material was blood, either unsorted or a sorted T cell fraction (not recorded which). The receptors stem from a male donor with ankylosing spondylitis. Both conserved end residues are part of each CDR3. A D gene is named only where the DNA matches it firmly. Clone size, where shown, is once, few, many, or a class for clones that have expanded.

J gene | clone size | V gene | D gene | CDR3 length | CDR3 protein | CDR3 DNA
TRBJ1-1 | NA | TRBV5-1 | NA | 15 | CASSRPTVGDTEAFF | TGCGCCAGCAGCCGACCGACAGTTGGGGACACTGAAGCTTTCTTT
TRBJ1-1 | NA | TRBV7-9 | TRBD1 | 15 | CASSPRQGVSTEAFF | TGTGCCAGCAGCCCCCGACAGGGGGTAAGCACTGAAGCTTTCTTT
TRBJ2-7 | NA | TRBV5-1 | NA | 14 | CASSLGEAPYEQYF | TGCGCCAGCAGCTTGGGGGAGGCCCCCTACGAGCAGTACTTC
TRBJ2-2 | few | TRBV11-2 | NA | 19 | CAGSPDSTSILSNTGELFF | TGTGCCGGCAGCCCCGACAGTACCTCGATTCTCTCGAACACCGGGGAGCTGTTTTTT
TRBJ2-1 | many | TRBV4-2 | NA | 12 | CASSLMDGEQFF | TGTGCCAGCAGCCTCATGGATGGTGAGCAGTTCTTC
TRBJ2-3 | NA | TRBV6-5 | NA | 15 | CASSLVAPFTDTQYF | TGTGCCAGCAGTTTGGTAGCCCCATTCACAGATACGCAGTATTTT
TRBJ2-2 | few | TRBV29-1 | NA | 14 | CSVQKGGMAGELFF | TGCAGCGTTCAAAAGGGGGGGATGGCCGGGGAGCTGTTTTTT
TRBJ1-2 | NA | TRBV4-1 | NA | 18 | CASSQELGSRGSFYGYTF | TGCGCCAGCAGCCAAGAGCTCGGGAGCCGCGGGAGCTTCTATGGCTACACCTTC
TRBJ2-3 | NA | TRBV20-1 | NA | 14 | CSPPAGSSTDTQYF | TGCAGTCCACCCGCGGGGTCTAGCACAGATACGCAGTATTTT
TRBJ2-4 | many | TRBV6-1 | NA | 14 | CASSPAGTSNIQYF | TGTGCCAGCAGTCCGGCCGGGACTTCAAACATTCAGTACTTC
TRBJ2-1 | few | TRBV19 | TRBD1 | 16 | CASRGMGLDRYNEQFF | TGTGCCAGTAGAGGAATGGGCCTGGACAGGTACAATGAGCAGTTCTTC